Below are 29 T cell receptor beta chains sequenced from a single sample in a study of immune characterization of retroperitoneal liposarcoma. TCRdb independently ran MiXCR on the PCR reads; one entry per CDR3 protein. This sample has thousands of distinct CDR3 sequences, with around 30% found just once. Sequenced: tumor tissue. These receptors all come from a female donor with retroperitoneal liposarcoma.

This CDR3 is CASSQDSRFDTQYF. DNA of the CDR3: TGCGCCAGCAGCCAAGATAGCAGGTTTGATACGCAGTATTTT. The chain couples TRBV4-1 to TRBJ2-3; D is uncertain. CDR3 length: 14 residues. The germline gives CDR1 MGHRA, CDR2 YSYEKL. Trimming pared 0 bases from V and 6 bases from J, leaving 10 bases between.

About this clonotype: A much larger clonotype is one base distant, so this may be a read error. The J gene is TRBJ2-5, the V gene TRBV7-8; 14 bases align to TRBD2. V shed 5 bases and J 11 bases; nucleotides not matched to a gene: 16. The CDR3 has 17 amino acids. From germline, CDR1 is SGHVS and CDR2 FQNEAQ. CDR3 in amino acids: CASSPGLAGASYNEQYF. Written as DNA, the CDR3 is TGTGCCAGCAGCCCGGGACTAGCGGGGGCTTCCTACAATGAGCAGTACTTC.

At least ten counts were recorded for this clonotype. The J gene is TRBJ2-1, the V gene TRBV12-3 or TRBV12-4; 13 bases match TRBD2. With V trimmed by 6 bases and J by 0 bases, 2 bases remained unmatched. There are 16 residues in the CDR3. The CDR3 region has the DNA TGTGCCAGCAGGAGGACTAGCGGGAGCTCCTACAATGAGCAGTTCTTC. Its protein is CASRRTSGSSYNEQFF.

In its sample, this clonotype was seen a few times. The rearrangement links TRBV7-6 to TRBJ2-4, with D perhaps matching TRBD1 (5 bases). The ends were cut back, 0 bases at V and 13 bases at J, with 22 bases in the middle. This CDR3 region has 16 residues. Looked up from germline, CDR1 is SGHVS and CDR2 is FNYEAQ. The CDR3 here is CASSLAHDSSYNEQYF. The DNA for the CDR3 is TGTGCCAGCAGCTTAGCGCATGACAGTTCCTACAATGAGCAGTACTTC. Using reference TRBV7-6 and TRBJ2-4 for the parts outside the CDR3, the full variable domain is GAGVSQSPRYKVTKRGQDVALRCDPISGHVSLYWYRQALGQGPEFLTYFNYEAQQDKSGLPNDRFSAERPEGSISTLTIQRTEQRDSAMYRCASSLAHDSSYNEQYFGAGTRLSVL.

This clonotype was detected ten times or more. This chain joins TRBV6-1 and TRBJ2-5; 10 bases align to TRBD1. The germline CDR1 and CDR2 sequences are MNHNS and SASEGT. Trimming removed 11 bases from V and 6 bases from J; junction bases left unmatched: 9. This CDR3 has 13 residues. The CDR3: CASTGGAGKTQYF. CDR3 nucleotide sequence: TGTGCCTCGACAGGGGGCGCGGGGAAGACCCAGTACTTC.

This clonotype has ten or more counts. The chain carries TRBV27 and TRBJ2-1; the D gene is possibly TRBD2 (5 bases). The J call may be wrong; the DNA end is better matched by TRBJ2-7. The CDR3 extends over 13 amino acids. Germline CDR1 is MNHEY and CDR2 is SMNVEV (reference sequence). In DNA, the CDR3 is TGTGCCAGCATTGATCCCGGGACCTACGAGCAGTACTTC. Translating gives CASIDPGTYEQYF.

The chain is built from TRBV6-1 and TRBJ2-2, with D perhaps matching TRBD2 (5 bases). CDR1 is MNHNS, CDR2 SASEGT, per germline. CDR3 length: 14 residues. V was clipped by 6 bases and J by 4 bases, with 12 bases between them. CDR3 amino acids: CASSSGEPTGELFF. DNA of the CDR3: TGTGCCAGCAGCTCCGGGGAGCCCACCGGGGAGCTGTTTTTT.

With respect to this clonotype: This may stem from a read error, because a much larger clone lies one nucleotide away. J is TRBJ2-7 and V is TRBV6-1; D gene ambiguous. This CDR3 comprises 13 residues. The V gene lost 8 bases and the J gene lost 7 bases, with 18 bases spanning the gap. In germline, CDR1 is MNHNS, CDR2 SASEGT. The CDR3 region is CASGSSWVHEQYF. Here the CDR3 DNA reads TGTGCCAGCGGGTCGAGTTGGGTTCATGAGCAGTACTTC.

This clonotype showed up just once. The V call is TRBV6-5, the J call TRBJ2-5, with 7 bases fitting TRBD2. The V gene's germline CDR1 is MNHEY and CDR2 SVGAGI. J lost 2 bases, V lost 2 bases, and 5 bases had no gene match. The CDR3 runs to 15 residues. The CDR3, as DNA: TGTGCCAGCAGTTACGACTCTAGCGGACAAGAGACCCAGTACTTC. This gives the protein CASSYDSSGQETQYF.

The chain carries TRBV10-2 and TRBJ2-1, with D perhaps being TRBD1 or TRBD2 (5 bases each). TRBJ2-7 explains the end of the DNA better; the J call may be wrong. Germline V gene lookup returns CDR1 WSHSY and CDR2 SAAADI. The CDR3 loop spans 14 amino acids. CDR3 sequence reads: CASSESLGPYEQYF. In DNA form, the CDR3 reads TGCGCCAGCAGTGAGTCCTTGGGACCCTACGAGCAGTACTTC.

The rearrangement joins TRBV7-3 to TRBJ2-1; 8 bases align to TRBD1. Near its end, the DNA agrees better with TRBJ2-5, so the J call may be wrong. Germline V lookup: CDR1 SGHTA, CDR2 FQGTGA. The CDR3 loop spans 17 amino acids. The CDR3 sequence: CASSLTGLGQGKETQYF. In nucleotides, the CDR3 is TGTGCCAGCAGCTTAACGGGCCTCGGACAGGGAAAAGAGACCCAGTACTTC.

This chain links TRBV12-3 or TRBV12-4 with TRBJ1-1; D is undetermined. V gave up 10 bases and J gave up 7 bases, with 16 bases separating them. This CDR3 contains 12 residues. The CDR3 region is CATAVGPDEAFF. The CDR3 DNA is TGTGCCACCGCCGTAGGGCCTGATGAAGCTTTCTTT.

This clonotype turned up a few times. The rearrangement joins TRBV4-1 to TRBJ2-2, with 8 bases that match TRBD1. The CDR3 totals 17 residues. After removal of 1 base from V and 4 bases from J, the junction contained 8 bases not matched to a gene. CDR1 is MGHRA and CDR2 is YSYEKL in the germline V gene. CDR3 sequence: CASSQGPGQGGTGELFF. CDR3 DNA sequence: TGCGCCAGCAGCCAAGGACCTGGACAGGGCGGCACCGGGGAGCTGTTTTTT.

For the CDR3, the DNA is TGTGCCAGCAGCCCGTTAGACCGGAGACAAGAGACCCAGTACTTC. Encoded protein: CASSPLDRRQETQYF. The chain recombines TRBV5-6 with TRBJ2-5, with unresolved D. Germline values: CDR1 SGHDT, CDR2 YYEEEE. The CDR3 covers 15 residues. V dropped 4 bases and J dropped 2 bases, with 15 bases sitting between them.

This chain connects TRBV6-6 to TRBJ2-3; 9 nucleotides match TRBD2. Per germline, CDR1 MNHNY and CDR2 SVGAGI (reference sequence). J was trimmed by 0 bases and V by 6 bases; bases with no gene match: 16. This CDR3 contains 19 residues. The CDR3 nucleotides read TGTGCCAGCAGCCGCCTTTTCGGGACTAGCCTATTAAGCACAGATACGCAGTATTTT. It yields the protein CASSRLFGTSLLSTDTQYF.

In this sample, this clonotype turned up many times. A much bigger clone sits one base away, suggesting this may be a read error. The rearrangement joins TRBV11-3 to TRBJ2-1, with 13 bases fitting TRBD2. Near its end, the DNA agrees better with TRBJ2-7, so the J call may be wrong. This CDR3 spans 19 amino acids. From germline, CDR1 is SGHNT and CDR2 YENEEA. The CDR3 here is CASSLGGLAGEGAYNEQYF. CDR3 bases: TGTGCCAGCAGCTTAGGCGGACTAGCGGGAGAGGGGGCCTACAATGAGCAGTACTTC.

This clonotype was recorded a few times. CDR3 protein: CASSLIGGIGSSYEQYF. The CDR3 nucleotides read TGTGCCAGCAGCCTGATCGGAGGGATAGGATCGTCCTACGAGCAGTACTTC. The rearrangement uses TRBV7-9 and TRBJ2-5; a possible D gene is TRBD2 (6 bases). The J call may be faulty, since TRBJ2-7 better matches the DNA end. The germline gives CDR1 SEHNR, CDR2 FQNEAQ (reference sequence). This CDR3 contains 17 residues.

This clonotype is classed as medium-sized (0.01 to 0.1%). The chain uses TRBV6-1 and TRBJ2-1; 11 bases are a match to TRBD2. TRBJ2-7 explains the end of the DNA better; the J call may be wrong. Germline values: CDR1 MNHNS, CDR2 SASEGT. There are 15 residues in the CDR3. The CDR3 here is CASGGSSGRPYEQYF. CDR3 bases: TGTGCCAGCGGGGGGTCTAGCGGGAGGCCCTACGAGCAGTACTTC.

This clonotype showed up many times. In DNA form, the CDR3 reads TGTGCCAGCAGCTTGACAGGCCTCTCCGGGACTGAAGCTTTCTTT. This encodes CASSLTGLSGTEAFF. The chain is built from TRBV7-3 and TRBJ1-1, with D possibly TRBD1 on 6 matching bases. Between the trimmed V and J ends, which lost 3 bases and 5 bases, there was a span of 16 bases. The germline CDR1 and CDR2 sequences are SGHTA and FQGTGA. This CDR3 region has 15 residues.

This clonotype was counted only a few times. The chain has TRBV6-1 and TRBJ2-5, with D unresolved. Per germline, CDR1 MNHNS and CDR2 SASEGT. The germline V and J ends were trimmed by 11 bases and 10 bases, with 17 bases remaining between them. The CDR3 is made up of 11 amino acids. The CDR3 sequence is CAGFWMADQYF. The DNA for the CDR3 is TGTGCCGGGTTTTGGATGGCCGACCAGTACTTC.

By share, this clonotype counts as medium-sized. The CDR3 sequence: CASSLNPGLAAYEQFF. In nucleotides, the CDR3 is TGTGCCAGCAGTCTAAATCCGGGACTAGCGGCCTACGAGCAGTTCTTC. J is TRBJ2-1 and V is TRBV6-1, with 11 bases fitting TRBD2. From germline, CDR1 is MNHNS and CDR2 SASEGT. The trim removed 5 bases at V and 10 bases at J, leaving 13 bases unmatched. CDR3 length: 16 amino acids.

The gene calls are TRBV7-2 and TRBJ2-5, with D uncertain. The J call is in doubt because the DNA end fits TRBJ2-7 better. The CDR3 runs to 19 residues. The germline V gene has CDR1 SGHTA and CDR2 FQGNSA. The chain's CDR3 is CASSLAPVSTSTNYYEQYF. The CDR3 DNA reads TGTGCCAGCAGCTTAGCGCCGGTTTCCACCTCCACAAATTACTACGAGCAGTACTTC.

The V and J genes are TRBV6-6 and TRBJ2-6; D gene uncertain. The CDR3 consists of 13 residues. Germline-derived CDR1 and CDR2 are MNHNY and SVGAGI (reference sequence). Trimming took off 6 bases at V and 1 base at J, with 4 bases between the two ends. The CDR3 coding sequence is TGTGCCAGCAGAAGGTCTGGGGCCAACGTCCTGACTTTC. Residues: CASRRSGANVLTF.

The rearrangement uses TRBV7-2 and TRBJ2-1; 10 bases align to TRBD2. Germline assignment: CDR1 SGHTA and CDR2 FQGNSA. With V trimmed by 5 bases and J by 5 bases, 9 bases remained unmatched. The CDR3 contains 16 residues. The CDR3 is CASSRRTSGPNNEQFF. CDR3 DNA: TGTGCCAGCAGCCGTCGGACTAGCGGTCCTAACAATGAGCAGTTCTTC. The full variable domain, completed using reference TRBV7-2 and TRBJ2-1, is GAGVSQSPSNKVTEKGKDVELRCDPISGHTALYWYRQSLGQGLEFLIYFQGNSAPDKSGLPSDRFSAERTGGSVSTLTIQRTQQEDSAVYLCASSRRTSGPNNEQFFGPGTRLTVL.

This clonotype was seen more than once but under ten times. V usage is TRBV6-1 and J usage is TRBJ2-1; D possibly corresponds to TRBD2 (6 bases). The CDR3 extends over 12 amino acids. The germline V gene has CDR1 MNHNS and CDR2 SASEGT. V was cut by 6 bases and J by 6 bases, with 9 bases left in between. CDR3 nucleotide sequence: TGTGCCAGCAGGGAGACTAGCAATGAGCAGTTCTTC. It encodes CASRETSNEQFF.

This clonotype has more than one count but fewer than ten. The CDR3 nucleotides are TGTGCCAGCAGCCCGCGGGGTCGGTACGAGCAGTACTTC. Its translation is CASSPRGRYEQYF. The rearrangement links TRBV6-4 to TRBJ2-1; D is possibly TRBD2 (6 bases). The end of the DNA is better explained by TRBJ2-7, so the J call may be wrong. The germline V gene has CDR1 MRHNA and CDR2 SNTAGT. The CDR3 is made up of 13 amino acids.

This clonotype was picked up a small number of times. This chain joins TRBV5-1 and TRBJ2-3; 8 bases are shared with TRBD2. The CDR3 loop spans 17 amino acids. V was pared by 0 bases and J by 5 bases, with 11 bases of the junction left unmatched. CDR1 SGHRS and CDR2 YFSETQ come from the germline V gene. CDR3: CASSLGYGRAGGDTQYF. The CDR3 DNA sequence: TGCGCCAGCAGCTTGGGGTACGGGAGGGCCGGTGGAGATACGCAGTATTTT.

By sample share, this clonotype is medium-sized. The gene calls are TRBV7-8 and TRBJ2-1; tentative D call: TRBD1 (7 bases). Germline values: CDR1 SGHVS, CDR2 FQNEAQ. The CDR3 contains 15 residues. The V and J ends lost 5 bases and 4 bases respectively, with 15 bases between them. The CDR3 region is CASSQGGEGYNEQFF. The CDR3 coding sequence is TGTGCCAGCAGCCAGGGGGGAGAGGGGTACAATGAGCAGTTCTTC.

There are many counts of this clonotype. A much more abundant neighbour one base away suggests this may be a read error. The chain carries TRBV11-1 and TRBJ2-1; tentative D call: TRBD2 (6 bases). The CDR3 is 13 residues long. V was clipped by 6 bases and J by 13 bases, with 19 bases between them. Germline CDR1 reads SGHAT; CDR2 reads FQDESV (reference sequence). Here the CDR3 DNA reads TGTGCCAGCAGAGGGTTGGGCGGAGGGACCCAGTTCTTC. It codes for CASRGLGGGTQFF.